The entry below describes one T cell receptor (beta chain). These data originate in a study of cytomegalovirus exposure and HLA in healthy donors. In germline, CDR1 is LNHDA, CDR2 SQIVND (reference sequence). V shed 5 bases, J shed 8 bases, and the junction held 3 bases outside the gene matches. The CDR3 totals 13 residues. Clones were read by immunoSEQ multiplex PCR, and TCRdb kept only the in-frame ones, dropping some. The repertoire holds about 170,000 clones, with roughly 96% as singletons. This receptor was taken from a woman younger than 30 in good health and CMV-seronegative. The chain recombines TRBV19 with TRBJ1-6; 7 bases line up with TRBD1. Material: PBMCs. The CDR3 spells CASSPDRDSPLHF. DNA of the CDR3: TGTGCCAGTAGTCCAGACAGGGATTCACCCCTCCACTTT.